These T cell receptor beta chains were read from a single sample in a study of shared clonotypes between healthy human individuals. TCRdb's table, derived via immunoSEQ multiplex PCR, lists solely in-frame clones and lacks some. The data contain roughly 550,000 clones, about 95% of them singletons. The sample taken for sequencing was naive CD8+ T cells sorted from blood. The receptors stem from a woman aged 25 to 39 in good health. Both conserved end residues are part of each CDR3. The order of the fields is J gene, D gene, V gene, CDR3 DNA, CDR3 protein. D genes are given only for firm matches.

J gene: TRBJ2-2
D gene: NA
V gene: TRBV5-4
CDR3 DNA: TGTGCCAGCAGCTTTGTGGAGAACACCGGGGAGCTGTTTTTT
CDR3 protein: CASSFVENTGELFF

J gene: TRBJ1-3
D gene: NA
V gene: TRBV28
CDR3 DNA: TGTGCCAGCAGTTCTTGGAGCCTGATTGGAAACACCATATATTTT
CDR3 protein: CASSSWSLIGNTIYF

J gene: TRBJ2-7
D gene: NA
V gene: TRBV11-3
CDR3 DNA: TGTGCCAGCAGTCACTACGAGCAGTACTTC
CDR3 protein: CASSHYEQYF

J gene: TRBJ2-7
D gene: TRBD1
V gene: TRBV13
CDR3 DNA: TGTGCCAGCAGCCCCTGGGGACAGGGGATGAACGAGCAGTACTTC
CDR3 protein: CASSPWGQGMNEQYF

J gene: TRBJ2-7
D gene: TRBD2
V gene: TRBV27
CDR3 DNA: TGTGCCAGCAGTTTTGGGGCTAGCGGGACCCGCGAGCAGTACTTC
CDR3 protein: CASSFGASGTREQYF

J gene: TRBJ1-1
D gene: NA
V gene: TRBV11-2
CDR3 DNA: TGTGCCAGCAGCTCAATGGGAGGGAGAACTGAAGCTTTCTTT
CDR3 protein: CASSSMGGRTEAFF

J gene: TRBJ2-5
D gene: NA
V gene: TRBV5-4
CDR3 DNA: TGTGCCAGCAGCTTGGAATTCGACGGACAAGAGACCCAGTACTTC
CDR3 protein: CASSLEFDGQETQYF

J gene: TRBJ2-1
D gene: TRBD1
V gene: TRBV5-1
CDR3 DNA: TGCGCCAGCAGCTTGGCCGGGACAGCGAGTTACAATGAGCAGTTCTTC
CDR3 protein: CASSLAGTASYNEQFF

J gene: TRBJ2-7
D gene: TRBD1
V gene: TRBV29-1
CDR3 DNA: TGCAGCGTTGAATCGGGACAGGGGTACGAGCAGTACTTC
CDR3 protein: CSVESGQGYEQYF

J gene: TRBJ2-7
D gene: NA
V gene: TRBV27
CDR3 DNA: TGTGCCAGCAGTTTATCCTTCCAGGGAATAGATACCTACGAGCAGTACTTC
CDR3 protein: CASSLSFQGIDTYEQYF

J gene: TRBJ2-1
D gene: NA
V gene: TRBV15
CDR3 DNA: TGTGCCACCAGCAGAGATTTCAAGACCTATGAGCAGTTCTTC
CDR3 protein: CATSRDFKTYEQFF

J gene: TRBJ1-6
D gene: NA
V gene: TRBV28
CDR3 DNA: TGTGCCAGCACCATGGAGCCGGCTAGGGATTCACCCCTCCACTTT
CDR3 protein: CASTMEPARDSPLHF